This TCR beta chain was recorded in a study of molecular identifiers for immune sequencing clone quantification. This clonotype was seen many times. CDR3 size: 15 residues. V shed 2 bases and J shed 2 bases, with 12 bases lying between them. CDR1 MNHEY and CDR2 SMNVEV come from the germline V gene (reference sequence). TCRdb processed the PCR reads anew with MiXCR; each CDR3 protein has one entry. The profile shows 550,000 to 750,000 distinct CDR3 sequences, around 20% of them singletons. The gene calls are TRBV27 and TRBJ1-1; D unclear. This clonotype was obtained from a human donor in good health. Some libraries in this study had Jurkat cell RNA spiked in. Sequencing was performed on naive CD8+ T cells from blood, with Jurkat cell RNA spiked in. The subset is: FACS-sorted CD8+CD4-CCR7+CD45RA+ naive T cells. CDR3 DNA sequence: TGTGCCAGCAGTTTAGGGGTGGGAGGTAACACTGAAGCTTTCTTT. This codes for CASSLGVGGNTEAFF.